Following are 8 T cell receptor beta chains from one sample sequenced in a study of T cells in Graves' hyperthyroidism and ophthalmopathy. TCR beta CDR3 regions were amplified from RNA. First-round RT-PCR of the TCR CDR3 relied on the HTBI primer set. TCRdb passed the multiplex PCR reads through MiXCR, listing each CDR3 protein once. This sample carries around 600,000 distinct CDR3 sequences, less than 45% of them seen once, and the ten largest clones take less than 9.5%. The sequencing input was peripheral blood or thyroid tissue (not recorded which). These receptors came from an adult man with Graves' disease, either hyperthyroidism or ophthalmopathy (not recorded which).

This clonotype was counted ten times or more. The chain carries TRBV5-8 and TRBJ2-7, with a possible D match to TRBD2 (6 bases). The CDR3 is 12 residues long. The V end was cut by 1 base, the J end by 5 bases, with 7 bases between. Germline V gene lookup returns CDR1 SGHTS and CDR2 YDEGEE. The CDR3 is CASSLTSHEQYF. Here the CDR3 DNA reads TGTGCCAGCAGCTTGACTAGCCACGAGCAGTACTTC.

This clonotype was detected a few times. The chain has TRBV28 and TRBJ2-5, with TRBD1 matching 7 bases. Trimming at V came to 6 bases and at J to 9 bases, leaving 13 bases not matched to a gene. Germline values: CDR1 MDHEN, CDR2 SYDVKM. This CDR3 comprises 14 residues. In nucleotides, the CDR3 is TGTGCCAGCAGATCGACAGGGTTGGGATCACCCCAGTACTTC. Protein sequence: CASRSTGLGSPQYF.

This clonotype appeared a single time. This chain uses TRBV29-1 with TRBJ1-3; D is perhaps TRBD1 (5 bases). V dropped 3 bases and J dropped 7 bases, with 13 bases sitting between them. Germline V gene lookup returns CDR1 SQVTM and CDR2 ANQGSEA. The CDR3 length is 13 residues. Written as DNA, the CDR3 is TGCAGCGTTGACGGACGGGGGGTGAACACCATATATTTT. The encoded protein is CSVDGRGVNTIYF.

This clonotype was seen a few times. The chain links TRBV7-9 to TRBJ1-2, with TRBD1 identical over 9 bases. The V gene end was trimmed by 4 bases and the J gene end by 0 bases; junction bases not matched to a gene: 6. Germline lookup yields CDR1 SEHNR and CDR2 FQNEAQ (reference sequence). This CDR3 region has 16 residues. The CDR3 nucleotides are TGTGCCAGCAGCTGGGCCGGGACAGGGTCTAACTATGGCTACACCTTC. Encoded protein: CASSWAGTGSNYGYTF.

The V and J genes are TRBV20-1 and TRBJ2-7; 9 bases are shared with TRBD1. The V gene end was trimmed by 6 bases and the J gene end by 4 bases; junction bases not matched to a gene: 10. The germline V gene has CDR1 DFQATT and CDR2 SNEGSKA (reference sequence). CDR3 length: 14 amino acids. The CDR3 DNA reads TGCAGTGCAAAACAGGGGGCGCGGGAATACGAGCAGTACTTC. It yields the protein CSAKQGAREYEQYF.

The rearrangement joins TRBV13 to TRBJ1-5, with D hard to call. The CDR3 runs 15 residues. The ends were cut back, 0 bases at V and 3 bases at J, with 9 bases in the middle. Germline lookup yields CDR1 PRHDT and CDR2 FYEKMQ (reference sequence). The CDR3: CASSLGMADNQPQHF. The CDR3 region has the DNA TGTGCCAGCAGCTTAGGCATGGCCGACAATCAGCCCCAGCATTTT.

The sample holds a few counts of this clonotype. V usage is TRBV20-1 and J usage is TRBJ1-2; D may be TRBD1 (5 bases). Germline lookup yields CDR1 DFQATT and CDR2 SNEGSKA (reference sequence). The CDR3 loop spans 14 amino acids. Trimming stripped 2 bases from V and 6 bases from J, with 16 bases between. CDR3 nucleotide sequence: TGCAGTGCTAGAAAAGTGACAGTGTTGGATGGCTACACCTTC. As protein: CSARKVTVLDGYTF.

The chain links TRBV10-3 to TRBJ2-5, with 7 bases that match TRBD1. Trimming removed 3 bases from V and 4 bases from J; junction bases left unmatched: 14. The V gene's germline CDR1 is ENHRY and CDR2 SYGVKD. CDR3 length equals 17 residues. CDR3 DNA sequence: TGTGCCATCAGTGAAGTCTCTGGTCGGGGACAGTTAGAGACCCAGTACTTC. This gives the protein CAISEVSGRGQLETQYF.